This T cell receptor (beta chain) is from a study of T-cell reconstitution after alpha-beta-depleted transplantation in children listed by TCRdb under 2016. With respect to the entire study: Using TCR repertoire profiling, the study quantitatively followed how T-cell immune reconstitution unfolded in children after TCRalphabeta/CD19-depleted allogeneic hematopoietic cell transplantation. Overall results and qualifications from the work: Apparently early alphabetaT-cell count recovery about two months after transplant reportedly relied on only several hundred rapidly expanded clones derived from non-depleted graft cells. Over subsequent months, a decline in hyperexpanded clone frequencies was noted, and after one year, T-cell counts and TCRbeta diversity were mostly ascribed to newly produced T cells. In some patients, the high TCRbeta diversity seen at day 60 was put down to recipient T cells and intrathymic progenitors that had survived conditioning.

Receptor amplification or capture employed PCR. The sequencing machine was an Illumina HiSeq 2500. Molecular barcoding was employed in the preparation of TCR libraries, with unique molecular identifiers being used to normalize TCRbeta repertoire quantification. TCRdb trimmed public reads at Q25 via fastp, called clones via MiXCR and kept in-frame beta chains. Merged by CDR3 protein, the rows form single entries marked with the most common genes and DNA. The sample yields 600,000 to 700,000 distinct CDR3 sequences; about an eighth were counted once. Jointly, the top ten make up roughly 0.84% of the sample. For CDR1 and CDR2, the germline V gene lists ENHRY and SYGVKD. The junction shows trimming of 10 bases on V and 0 bases on J, plus 25 bases between the germline ends. The CDR3 covers 18 residues, taking in both the cysteine and the phenylalanine. The entry retains the CDR3 DNA only, 54 bases that are in frame from base 1.

The treatment or condition tag for this specimen amounts to: allogeneic hematopoietic cell transplantation with graft depleted of TCRalphabeta T cells and CD19 B cells. Transplant recipients were children who received TCRalphabeta/CD19-depleted allogeneic hematopoietic cell grafts. There are a few counts of this clonotype. It lacks a known antigen. Base qualities are not at hand, and no much larger clone is one base apart. This TCR was recovered from a girl aged 2-15 years with congenital amegakaryocytic thrombocytopenia, due to receive a stem cell transplant. Sequencing used PBMCs, obtained before TCRalphabeta/CD19-depleted stem cell transplant. The V and J genes are TRBV10-3 and TRBJ2-4; D gene: possibly TRBD1, on 6 matching bases. The CDR3 reads CASRDPGHYSLAKNIQYF. The DNA sequence reads TGTGCCAGCAGGGATCCGGGACATTACTCCCTAGCCAAAAACATTCAGTACTTC.